What follows are 31 T cell receptor beta chains derived from one specimen sequenced in a study of naive and memory T cell subsets. An equimolar mix of two oligonucleotides served as the beta constant-region primer for TRBC1 and TRBC2. Four rounds of PCR amplified the ligated cDNA using nested alpha and beta constant-region primers plus SP2. TCRdb re-called the UMI-ligation and nested PCR reads with MiXCR, one entry per CDR3 protein. The sample lists about 150,000 distinct CDR3 sequences; roughly 22% were seen once. Points from the study as a whole: Possibly reflecting memory cells re-expressing CD45RA, a few larger clonotypes occurred in naive repertoires, especially CD8.

Their recognized antigens are unknown. Sequencing was performed on naive CD4+ T cells from blood. These receptors all come from a human donor in good health.

The chain couples TRBV6-5 to TRBJ1-5, with 7 bases that match TRBD1. Germline CDR1 MNHEY, CDR2 SVGAGI. The CDR3 length is 14 residues. Trimming took 6 bases from V and 7 from J; bases not matched to a gene: 9. This CDR3 reads CASSQDRAGQPQHF. CDR3 coding DNA: TGTGCCAGCAGCCAAGACAGGGCGGGCCAGCCCCAGCATTTT.

This clonotype was found a few times. The chain couples TRBV12-3 or TRBV12-4 to TRBJ2-7; D assignment may be TRBD1 or TRBD2 (5 bases each). This CDR3 is 13 amino acids long. The V gene lost 11 bases and the J gene lost 5 bases, with 19 bases spanning the gap. The chain's CDR3 is CASRTGQGNEQYF. In DNA, the CDR3 is TGTGCCTCTCGAACGGGGCAGGGAAACGAGCAGTACTTC.

V gene TRBV10-3 combines with J gene TRBJ2-3; 11 bases are shared with TRBD2. This CDR3 comprises 14 residues. V lost 3 bases to trimming and J lost 8 bases; unmatched junction nucleotides: 4. Germline CDR1 ENHRY, CDR2 SYGVKD. This CDR3 is CAISELAGEGTQYF. DNA for the CDR3: TGTGCCATCAGTGAACTAGCGGGAGAGGGTACGCAGTATTTT.

This clonotype was observed a handful of times. The chain has TRBV12-3 or TRBV12-4 and TRBJ1-5; a weak D match, TRBD1 (6 bases). The CDR3 is 13 residues long. With 5 bases removed from V and 7 bases from J, the gap between germline ends came to 12 bases. The DNA of the CDR3 is TGTGCCAGCAGTCAACAGGGAGGGCAGCCCCAGCATTTT. Encoded protein: CASSQQGGQPQHF.

V usage is TRBV12-3 or TRBV12-4 and J usage is TRBJ2-3; weak D call: TRBD1 (6 bases). Trimming pared 6 bases from V and 0 bases from J, leaving 13 bases between. This CDR3 has 15 residues. The CDR3 nucleotides read TGTGCCAGCAGCCGGACAGTCTCTAGCACAGATACGCAGTATTTT. Its protein product is CASSRTVSSTDTQYF.

The chain carries TRBV6-6 and TRBJ2-1; 12 bases are shared with TRBD1. The CDR3 runs to 15 residues. V was clipped by 5 bases and J by 6 bases; unmatched bases: 5. CDR1 and CDR2 from the germline V gene are MNHNY and SVGAGI (reference sequence). CDR3 sequence: CASSPGTGGRNEQFF. The CDR3 DNA reads TGTGCCAGCAGTCCCGGGACAGGGGGCCGCAATGAGCAGTTCTTC.

The table lists this clonotype with a few counts. V gene TRBV7-2 combines with J gene TRBJ2-7; maybe TRBD1 (5 bases). Trimming shortened V by 0 bases and J by 8 bases, and 14 bases separated the two germline ends. This CDR3 comprises 14 residues. Germline CDR1 is SGHTA and CDR2 is FQGNSA. The DNA for the CDR3 is TGTGCCAGCAGCTTAGCCGCTACAGGACGTCAGCAGTACTTC. The encoded protein is CASSLAATGRQQYF. Complete variable domain (other parts from reference TRBV7-2 and TRBJ2-7): GAGVSQSPSNKVTEKGKDVELRCDPISGHTALYWYRQSLGQGLEFLIYFQGNSAPDKSGLPSDRFSAERTGGSVSTLTIQRTQQEDSAVYLCASSLAATGRQQYFGPGTRLTVT.

This chain connects TRBV9 to TRBJ2-7; 8 bases fit TRBD2. V trimming: 4 bases; J trimming: 6 bases; junction bases outside the gene matches: 12. The CDR3 contains 15 residues. CDR1 and CDR2 from the germline V gene are SGDLS and YYNGEE. CDR3 nucleotide sequence: TGTGCCAGCAGCCCCCGACCGACAGCGGGGGTCGAGCAGTACTTC. Encoded protein: CASSPRPTAGVEQYF.

The CDR3 region is CASSSFQPGSMNTQYF. As DNA, the CDR3 is TGTGCCAGCAGTTCCTTCCAACCCGGGAGTATGAATACGCAGTATTTT. The genes are TRBV6-2 or TRBV6-3 and TRBJ2-3; possible D gene TRBD2, 6 bases. V was pared by 4 bases and J by 7 bases, with 21 bases between. Germline V gene lookup returns CDR1 MNHEY and CDR2 SVGEGT. The CDR3 is made up of 16 amino acids.

The chain has TRBV12-3 or TRBV12-4 and TRBJ1-1; 7 nucleotides agree with TRBD1. J gave up 3 bases and V 6 bases, and 4 bases lay outside the gene matches. CDR3 length: 13 residues. This CDR3 is CASRTGRDTEAFF. The CDR3 DNA is TGTGCCAGCAGGACAGGGAGGGACACTGAAGCTTTCTTT.

The chain links TRBV27 to TRBJ2-5; perhaps TRBD2 as D (5 bases). The CDR3 consists of 13 residues. The V end was cut by 3 bases, the J end by 3 bases, with 8 bases between. The germline gives CDR1 MNHEY, CDR2 SMNVEV (reference sequence). The CDR3 sequence: CASSFYGEETQYF. The CDR3 nucleotides read TGTGCCAGCAGTTTTTACGGGGAAGAGACCCAGTACTTC.

The V and J genes are TRBV25-1 and TRBJ2-3, with D uncertain. The CDR3 is 14 residues long. Trimming pared 5 bases from V and 6 bases from J, leaving 15 bases between. Germline V gives CDR1 MGHDK, CDR2 SYGVNS. The CDR3 DNA is TGTGCCAGCAGTCTTTCGGCTGGGCCGGATACGCAGTATTTT. It encodes CASSLSAGPDTQYF.

CDR3 amino acids: CSVERILDRGFHEQYF. The CDR3 DNA sequence: TGCAGCGTCGAAAGGATCCTCGACAGGGGGTTCCACGAGCAGTACTTC. The chain carries TRBV29-1 and TRBJ2-7; 9 bases map to TRBD1. Germline CDR1 SQVTM, CDR2 ANQGSEA. This CDR3 has 16 residues. The trim removed 6 bases at V and 5 bases at J, leaving 17 bases unmatched.

The chain couples TRBV5-1 to TRBJ2-1; D perhaps matches TRBD2 (6 bases). CDR1 is SGHRS and CDR2 is YFSETQ in the germline V gene. Trimming pared 0 bases from V and 6 bases from J, leaving 19 bases between. The CDR3 length is 17 residues. CDR3 in DNA: TGCGCCAGCAGCTTGGGTTCGGCCGCTAGCGCCAGCAATGAGCAGTTCTTC. It specifies CASSLGSAASASNEQFF. Filled out from reference TRBV5-1 and TRBJ2-1, the complete variable domain reads KAGVTQTPRYLIKTRGQQVTLSCSPISGHRSVSWYQQTPGQGLQFLFEYFSETQRNKGNFPGRFSGRQFSNSRSEMNVSTLELGDSALYLCASSLGSAASASNEQFFGPGTRLTVL.

This chain links TRBV24-1 with TRBJ2-2, with D possibly TRBD2 on 5 matching bases. Germline CDR1 is KGHDR and CDR2 is SFDVKD. This CDR3 contains 14 residues. Trimming shortened V by 9 bases and J by 1 base, and 11 bases separated the two germline ends. The CDR3 protein is CATAGVGNTGELFF. The CDR3 coding sequence is TGTGCCACCGCCGGGGTTGGGAACACCGGGGAGCTGTTTTTT.

This clonotype was recorded only once. No conserved phenylalanine or tryptophan is present at the end of the CDR3, so a read error is the likely explanation. The chain combines TRBV5-1 with TRBJ2-2; D is undetermined. V lost 3 bases, J lost 4 bases, and 13 bases lay in between. The V gene's germline CDR1 is SGHRS and CDR2 YFSETQ. The CDR3 contains 15 residues. CDR3 nucleotide sequence: TGCGCCAGCAGCTCCACACCTAGTGCCACCGGGGAGCTGTTTTCT. Its translation is CASSSTPSATGELFS.

This chain connects TRBV5-1 to TRBJ2-7, with TRBD1 matching over 9 bases. This CDR3 is built from 18 residues. Trimming removed 1 base from V and 0 bases from J; junction bases left unmatched: 11. From germline, CDR1 is SGHRS and CDR2 YFSETQ. CDR3 in amino acids: CASSLLQGAYQSSYEQYF. CDR3 nucleotide sequence: TGCGCCAGCAGCTTGTTACAGGGGGCATACCAGAGCTCCTACGAGCAGTACTTC.

There are a few counts of this clonotype. V is TRBV12-3 or TRBV12-4 and J is TRBJ2-1, with 8 bases aligning to TRBD1. The CDR3 is 15 amino acids. Trimming at V came to 5 bases and at J to 2 bases, leaving 5 bases not matched to a gene. CDR3 region: CASSLGQGAYNEQFF. The CDR3 DNA reads TGTGCCAGCAGTCTTGGACAGGGAGCCTACAATGAGCAGTTCTTC.

This clonotype was detected a few times. The genes are TRBV20-1 and TRBJ1-1; weak D call: TRBD1 (6 bases). With 6 bases removed from V and 2 bases from J, the gap between germline ends came to 16 bases. Germline V gene lookup returns CDR1 DFQATT and CDR2 SNEGSKA (reference sequence). The CDR3 sequence is 14 residues long. Written as DNA, the CDR3 is TGCAGTGCGAATGGGGGGCGAGGTAACACTGAAGCTTTCTTT. Translating gives CSANGGRGNTEAFF.

This clonotype came up a few times. The gene calls are TRBV24-1 and TRBJ2-1; 7 bases are a match to TRBD2. CDR1 and CDR2 from the germline V gene are KGHDR and SFDVKD. This CDR3 has 15 amino acids. V trimming: 7 bases; J trimming: 9 bases; junction bases outside the gene matches: 14. The CDR3 nucleotides read TGTGCCACCAGCCCAACTAGCGCAGCCCACAGTGAGCAGTTCTTC. The encoded protein is CATSPTSAAHSEQFF.

This clonotype has more than one count but fewer than ten. The V call is TRBV5-1, the J call TRBJ2-4; D gene unclear. The CDR3 sequence is 15 residues long. Germline CDR1 SGHRS, CDR2 YFSETQ. The V and J ends lost 2 bases and 8 bases respectively, with 17 bases between them. CDR3 DNA: TGCGCCAGCAGCTTATCGTCCACCGCTAACGACATTCAGTACTTC. Translated: CASSLSSTANDIQYF.

In the case of this clonotype: The junction does not match germline at one end; this may be a read error. This chain connects TRBV19 to TRBJ2-1, with TRBD1 matching 7 bases. CDR1 and CDR2 (germline): LNHDA, SQIVND (reference sequence). The CDR3 consists of 16 residues. The CDR3 DNA is TGTGCCAGTAGTATAAGACAGGGACAATCCTACAATGAGCGGTTCTTC. Translated, it gives CASSIRQGQSYNERFF.

This clonotype was found a few times. The CDR3 sequence is CASSPQFRGGSGANVLTF. CDR3 bases: TGTGCCAGCTCACCACAATTCAGGGGGGGCTCTGGGGCCAACGTCCTGACTTTC. The chain links TRBV18 to TRBJ2-6, with D perhaps given as TRBD1 or TRBD2 (7 bases each). The CDR3 is 18 amino acids. CDR1 and CDR2 from the germline V gene are KGHSH and LQKENI. The V gene lost 1 base and the J gene lost 0 bases, with 13 bases spanning the gap.

This clonotype has a count of ten or more. The chain links TRBV29-1 to TRBJ2-3; 7 nucleotides agree with TRBD1. The germline gives CDR1 SQVTM, CDR2 ANQGSEA. The CDR3 totals 14 residues. J was trimmed by 2 bases and V by 8 bases; bases with no gene match: 10. The CDR3 nucleotides are TGCAGCACCCTCTCGGGACAGCTCACAGATACGCAGTATTTT. Amino acids: CSTLSGQLTDTQYF.

This clonotype was seen only a few times. The genes are TRBV5-1 and TRBJ2-1; D could derive from TRBD1 or TRBD2 (6 bases each). The CDR3 has 14 amino acids. The ends were cut back, 0 bases at V and 7 bases at J, with 11 bases in the middle. Germline CDR1 reads SGHRS; CDR2 reads YFSETQ. The CDR3 is CASSLVGGQNEQFF. The CDR3 DNA reads TGCGCCAGCAGCTTGGTTGGGGGGCAGAATGAGCAGTTCTTC.

A few counts support this clonotype. This chain joins TRBV12-3 or TRBV12-4 and TRBJ2-5; D is perhaps TRBD2 (5 bases). The V end lost 6 bases, the J end lost 4 bases, and 12 bases lay between the germline ends. This CDR3 has 13 residues. The CDR3 nucleotides read TGTGCCAGCAGCCGTAACGAGGGAGAGACCCAGTACTTC. Amino acids: CASSRNEGETQYF.

This sequence joins TRBV27 and TRBJ2-7; 9 nucleotides line up with TRBD2. The J segment lost 2 bases and the V segment lost 6 bases, leaving 5 bases of the junction unmatched. Germline V gene lookup returns CDR1 MNHEY and CDR2 SMNVEV (reference sequence). This CDR3 has 14 residues. The CDR3 DNA reads TGTGCCAGCAGCCGCGGGGGGGGCCCCTACGAGCAGTACTTC. Amino acid sequence: CASSRGGGPYEQYF.

The rearrangement joins TRBV7-2 to TRBJ2-1, with 11 positions matching TRBD2. Germline V lookup: CDR1 SGHTA, CDR2 FQGNSA. This CDR3 is 14 amino acids long. The ends lost 6 bases at V and 9 bases at J; junction bases unmatched: 7. DNA for the CDR3: TGTGCCAGCAGTTTGACTAGCGGGATGGGTGAGCAGTTCTTC. It translates to CASSLTSGMGEQFF.

The gene calls are TRBV6-6 and TRBJ2-7, with a tentative D call TRBD2 (6 bases). V gave up 5 bases and J gave up 1 base, with 12 bases separating them. Per the germline V gene, CDR1 is MNHNY and CDR2 is SVGAGI (reference sequence). The CDR3 contains 14 residues. The CDR3 loop is CASSTDGGSYEQYF. CDR3 nucleotides: TGTGCCAGCAGTACCGATGGGGGGTCCTACGAGCAGTACTTC.

This clonotype was observed at least ten times. The rearrangement uses TRBV20-1 and TRBJ2-1; 8 positions agree with TRBD2. Germline V gene sequence: CDR1 DFQATT, CDR2 SNEGSKA (reference sequence). The CDR3 is 15 amino acids. V dropped 5 bases and J dropped 7; count of bases not matched to a gene: 13. CDR3 DNA sequence: TGCAGTGCTTCAAAACCAGCGGGAGTATTAAATGAGCAGTTCTTC. Translation gives CSASKPAGVLNEQFF.

V and J are TRBV6-1 and TRBJ1-5, with D unclear. CDR1 and CDR2 (germline): MNHNS, SASEGT. The CDR3 spans 11 residues. The V end was cut by 6 bases, the J end by 4 bases, with 4 bases between. This CDR3 is CASRTNQPQHF. The CDR3 DNA sequence: TGTGCCAGCAGAACAAATCAGCCCCAGCATTTT.